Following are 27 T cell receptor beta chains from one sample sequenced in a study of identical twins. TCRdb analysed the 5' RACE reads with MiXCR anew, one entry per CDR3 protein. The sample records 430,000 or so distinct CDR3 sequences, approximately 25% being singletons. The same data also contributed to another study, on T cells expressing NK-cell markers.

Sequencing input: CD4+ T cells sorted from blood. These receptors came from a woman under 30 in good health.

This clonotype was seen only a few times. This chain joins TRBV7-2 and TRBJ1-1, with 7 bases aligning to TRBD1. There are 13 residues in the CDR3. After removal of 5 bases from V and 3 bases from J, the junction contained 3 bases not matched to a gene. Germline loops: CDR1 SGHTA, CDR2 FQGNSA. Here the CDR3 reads CASSMGQYTEAFF. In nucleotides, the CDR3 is TGTGCCAGCAGCATGGGACAGTACACTGAAGCTTTCTTT.

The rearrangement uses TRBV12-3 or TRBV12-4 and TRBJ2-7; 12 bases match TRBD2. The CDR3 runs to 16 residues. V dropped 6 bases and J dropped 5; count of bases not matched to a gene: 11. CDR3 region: CASRRVQTSGSNEQYF. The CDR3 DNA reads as TGTGCCAGCAGGCGGGTCCAGACTAGCGGGAGTAACGAGCAGTACTTC.

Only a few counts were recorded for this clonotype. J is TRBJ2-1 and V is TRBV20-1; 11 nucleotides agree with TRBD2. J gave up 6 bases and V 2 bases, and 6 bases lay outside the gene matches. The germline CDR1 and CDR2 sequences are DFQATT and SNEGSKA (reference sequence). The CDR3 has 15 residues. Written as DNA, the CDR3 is TGCAGTGCTAGACTAGCTAGCGGGAGGTTCAATGAGCAGTTCTTC. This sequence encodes CSARLASGRFNEQFF.

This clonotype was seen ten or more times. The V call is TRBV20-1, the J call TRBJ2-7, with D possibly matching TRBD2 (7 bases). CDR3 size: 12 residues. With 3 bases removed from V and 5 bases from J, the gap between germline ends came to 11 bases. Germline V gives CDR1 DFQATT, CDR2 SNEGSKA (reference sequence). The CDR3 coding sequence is TGCAGTGCTAGGTGGGGGGGCCACGAGCAGTACTTC. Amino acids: CSARWGGHEQYF.

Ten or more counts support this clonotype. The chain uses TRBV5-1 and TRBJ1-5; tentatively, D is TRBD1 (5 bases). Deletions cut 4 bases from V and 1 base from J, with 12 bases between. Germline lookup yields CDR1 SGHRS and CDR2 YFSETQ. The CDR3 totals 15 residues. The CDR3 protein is CASSPGTGSNQPQHF. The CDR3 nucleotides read TGCGCCAGCAGCCCAGGGACGGGGAGCAATCAGCCCCAGCATTTT.

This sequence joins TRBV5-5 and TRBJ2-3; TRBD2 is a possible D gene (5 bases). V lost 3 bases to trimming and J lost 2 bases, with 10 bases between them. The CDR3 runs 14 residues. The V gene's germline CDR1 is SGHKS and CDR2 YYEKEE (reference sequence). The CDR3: CASSSGLNTDTQYF. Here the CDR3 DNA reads TGTGCCAGCAGCTCCGGACTGAACACAGATACGCAGTATTTT.

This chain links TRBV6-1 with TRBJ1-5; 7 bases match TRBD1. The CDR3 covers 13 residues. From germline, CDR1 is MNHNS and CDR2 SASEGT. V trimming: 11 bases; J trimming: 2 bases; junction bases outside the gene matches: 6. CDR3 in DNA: TGTGCCGGACGACAGGGTGGCAATCAGCCCCAGCATTTT. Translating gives CAGRQGGNQPQHF.

The CDR3 coding sequence is TGTGCCAGCAGTAACCCGGGAGGAGGGGGGCCAGATACGCAGTATTTT. It specifies CASSNPGGGGPDTQYF. The gene calls are TRBV12-3 or TRBV12-4 and TRBJ2-3, with D maybe TRBD2 (7 bases). V was clipped by 5 bases and J by 4 bases, with 19 bases between them. This CDR3 contains 16 residues.

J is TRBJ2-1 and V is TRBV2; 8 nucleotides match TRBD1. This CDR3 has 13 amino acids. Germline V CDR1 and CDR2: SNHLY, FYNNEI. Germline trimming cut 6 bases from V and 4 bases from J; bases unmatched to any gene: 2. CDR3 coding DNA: TGTGCCAGCAGGCAGGGGGCTTACAATGAGCAGTTCTTC. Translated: CASRQGAYNEQFF.

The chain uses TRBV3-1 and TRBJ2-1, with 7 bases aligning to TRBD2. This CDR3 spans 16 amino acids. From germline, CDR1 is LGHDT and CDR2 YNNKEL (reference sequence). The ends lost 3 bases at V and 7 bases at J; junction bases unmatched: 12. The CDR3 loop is CASSQRDGRGLNEQFF. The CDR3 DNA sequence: TGTGCCAGCAGCCAGCGGGACGGGCGGGGACTAAATGAGCAGTTCTTC.

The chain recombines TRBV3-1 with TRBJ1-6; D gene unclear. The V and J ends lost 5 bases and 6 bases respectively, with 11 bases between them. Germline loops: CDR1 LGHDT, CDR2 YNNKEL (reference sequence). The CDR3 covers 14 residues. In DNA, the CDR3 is TGTGCCAGCAGCAAACGAGAGACTAATTCACCCCTCCACTTT. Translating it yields CASSKRETNSPLHF. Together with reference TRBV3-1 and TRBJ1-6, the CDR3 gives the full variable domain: DTAVSQTPKYLVTQMGNDKSIKCEQNLGHDTMYWYKQDSKKFLKIMFSYNNKELIINETVPNRFSPKSPDKAHLNLHINSLELGDSAVYFCASSKRETNSPLHFGNGTRLTVT.

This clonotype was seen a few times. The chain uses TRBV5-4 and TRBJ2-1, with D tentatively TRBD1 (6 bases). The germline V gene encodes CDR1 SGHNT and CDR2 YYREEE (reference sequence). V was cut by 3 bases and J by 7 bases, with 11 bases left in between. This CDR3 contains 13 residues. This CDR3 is CASSSTGWNEQFF. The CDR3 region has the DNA TGTGCCAGCAGCTCTACAGGGTGGAATGAGCAGTTCTTC.

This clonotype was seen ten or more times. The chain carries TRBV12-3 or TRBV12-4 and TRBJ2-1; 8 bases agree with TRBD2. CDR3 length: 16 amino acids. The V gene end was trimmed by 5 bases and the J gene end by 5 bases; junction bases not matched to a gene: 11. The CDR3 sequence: CASSPTLAGGNNEQFF. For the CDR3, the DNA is TGTGCCAGCAGTCCAACCTTGGCGGGGGGTAACAATGAGCAGTTCTTC.

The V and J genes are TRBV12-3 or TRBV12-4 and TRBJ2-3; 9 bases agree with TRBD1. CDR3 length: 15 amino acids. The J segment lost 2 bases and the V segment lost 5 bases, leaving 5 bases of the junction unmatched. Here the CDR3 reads CASSKGQGNTDTQYF. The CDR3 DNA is TGTGCCAGCAGTAAGGGACAGGGTAACACAGATACGCAGTATTTT.

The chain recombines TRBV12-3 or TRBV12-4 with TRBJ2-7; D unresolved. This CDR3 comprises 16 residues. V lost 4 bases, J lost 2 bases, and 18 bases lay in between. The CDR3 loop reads CASSSLGRSPPYEQYF. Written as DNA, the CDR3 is TGTGCCAGCAGTTCCCTAGGACGGAGCCCTCCCTACGAGCAGTACTTC.

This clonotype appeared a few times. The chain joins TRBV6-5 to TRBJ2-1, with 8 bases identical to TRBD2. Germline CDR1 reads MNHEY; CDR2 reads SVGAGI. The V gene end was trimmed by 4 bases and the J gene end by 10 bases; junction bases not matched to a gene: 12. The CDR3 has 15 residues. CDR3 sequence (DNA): TGTGCCAGCAGTTTTTCCCTGCGGGGGGCGGGGGAGCAGTTCTTC. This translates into CASSFSLRGAGEQFF.

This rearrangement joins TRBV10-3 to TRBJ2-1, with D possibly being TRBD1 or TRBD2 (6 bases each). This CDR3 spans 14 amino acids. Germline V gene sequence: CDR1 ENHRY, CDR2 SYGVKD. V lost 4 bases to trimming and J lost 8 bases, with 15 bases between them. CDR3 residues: CAISVGGPSDEQFF. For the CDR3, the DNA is TGTGCCATCAGTGTTGGGGGGCCAAGCGATGAGCAGTTCTTC.

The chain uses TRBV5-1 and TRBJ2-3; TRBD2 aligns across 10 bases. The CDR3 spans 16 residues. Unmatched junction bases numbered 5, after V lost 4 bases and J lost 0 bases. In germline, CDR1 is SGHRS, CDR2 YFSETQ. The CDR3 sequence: CASSQMTSGSTDTQYF. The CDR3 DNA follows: TGCGCCAGCAGCCAGATGACTAGCGGGAGCACAGATACGCAGTATTTT.

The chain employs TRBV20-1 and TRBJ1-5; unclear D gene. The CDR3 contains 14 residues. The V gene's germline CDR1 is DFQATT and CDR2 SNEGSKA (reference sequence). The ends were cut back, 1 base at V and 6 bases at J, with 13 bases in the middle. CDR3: CSARARGEGQPQHF. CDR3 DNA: TGCAGTGCTAGAGCGCGGGGTGAGGGTCAGCCCCAGCATTTT.

Here the CDR3 reads CASQHGLRESQYF. For the CDR3, the DNA is TGTGCCTCCCAACATGGGTTGAGGGAGTCTCAGTACTTC. The chain recombines TRBV12-3 or TRBV12-4 with TRBJ2-7, with TRBD2 as a possible D gene (5 bases). The CDR3 is 13 amino acids. V was shortened by 11 bases and J by 10 bases, with 24 bases between the two germline ends.

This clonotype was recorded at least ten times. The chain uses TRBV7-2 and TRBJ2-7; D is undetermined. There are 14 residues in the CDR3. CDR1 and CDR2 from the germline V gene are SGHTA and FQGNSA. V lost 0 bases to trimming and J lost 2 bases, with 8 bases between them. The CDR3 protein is CASSLAVDPYEQYF. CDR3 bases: TGTGCCAGCAGCTTAGCGGTCGATCCCTACGAGCAGTACTTC.

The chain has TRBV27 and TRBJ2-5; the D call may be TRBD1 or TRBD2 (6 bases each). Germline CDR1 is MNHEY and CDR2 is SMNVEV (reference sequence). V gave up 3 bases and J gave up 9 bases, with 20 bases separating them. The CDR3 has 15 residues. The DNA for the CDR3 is TGTGCCAGCAGTTTTGGAGTTGGAGGGACAAAGGCCCAGTACTTC. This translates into CASSFGVGGTKAQYF.

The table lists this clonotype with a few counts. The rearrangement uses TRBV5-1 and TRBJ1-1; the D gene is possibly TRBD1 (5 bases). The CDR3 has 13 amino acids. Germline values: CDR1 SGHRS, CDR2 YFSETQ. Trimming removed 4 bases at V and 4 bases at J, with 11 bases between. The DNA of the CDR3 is TGCGCCAGCAGCATTGGGGGGTTCACTGAAGCTTTCTTT. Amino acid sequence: CASSIGGFTEAFF.

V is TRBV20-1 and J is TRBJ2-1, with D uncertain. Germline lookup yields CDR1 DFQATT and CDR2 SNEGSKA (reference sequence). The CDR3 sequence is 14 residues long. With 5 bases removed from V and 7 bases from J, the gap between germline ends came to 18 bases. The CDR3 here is CSAHPEIIWNEQFF. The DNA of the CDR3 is TGCAGTGCTCACCCCGAGATAATTTGGAATGAGCAGTTCTTC.

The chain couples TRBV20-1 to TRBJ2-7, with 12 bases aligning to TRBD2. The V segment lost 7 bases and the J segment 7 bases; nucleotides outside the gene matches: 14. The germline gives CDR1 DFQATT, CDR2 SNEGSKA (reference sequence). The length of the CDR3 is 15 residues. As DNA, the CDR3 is TGCAGTGGAGAGACTAGCGGGAGCGGAGTTAGGGAGCAGTACTTC. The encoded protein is CSGETSGSGVREQYF.

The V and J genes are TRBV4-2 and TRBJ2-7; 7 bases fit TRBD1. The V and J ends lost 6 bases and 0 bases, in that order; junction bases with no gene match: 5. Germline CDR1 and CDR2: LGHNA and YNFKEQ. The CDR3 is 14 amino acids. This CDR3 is CASSWDSSSYEQYF. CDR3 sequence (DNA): TGTGCCAGCAGTTGGGACAGTAGCTCCTACGAGCAGTACTTC.

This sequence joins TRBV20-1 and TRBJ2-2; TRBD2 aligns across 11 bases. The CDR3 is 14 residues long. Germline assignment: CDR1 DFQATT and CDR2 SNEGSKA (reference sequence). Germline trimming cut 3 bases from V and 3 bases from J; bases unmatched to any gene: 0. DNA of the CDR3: TGCAGTGCTAGTAGCGGGAGGGACACCGGGGAGCTGTTTTTT. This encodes CSASSGRDTGELFF.